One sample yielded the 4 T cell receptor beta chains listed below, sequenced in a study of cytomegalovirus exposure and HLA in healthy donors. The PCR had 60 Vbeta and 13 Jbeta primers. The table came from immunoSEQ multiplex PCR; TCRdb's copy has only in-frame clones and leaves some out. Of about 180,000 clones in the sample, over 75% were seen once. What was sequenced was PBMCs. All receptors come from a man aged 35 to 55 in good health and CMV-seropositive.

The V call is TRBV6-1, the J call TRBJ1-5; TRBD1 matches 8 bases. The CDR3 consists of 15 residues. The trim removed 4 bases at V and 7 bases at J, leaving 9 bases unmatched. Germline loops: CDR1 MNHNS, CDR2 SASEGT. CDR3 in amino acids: CASSVAGGAGQPQHF. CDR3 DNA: TGTGCCAGCAGTGTCGCAGGGGGCGCGGGGCAGCCCCAGCATTTT.

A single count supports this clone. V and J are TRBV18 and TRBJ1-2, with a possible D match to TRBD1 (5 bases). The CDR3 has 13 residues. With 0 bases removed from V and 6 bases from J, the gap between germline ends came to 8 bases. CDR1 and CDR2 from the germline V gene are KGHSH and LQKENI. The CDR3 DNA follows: TGTGCCAGCTCACCACCCGCGGGGGATGGCTACACCTTC. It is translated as CASSPPAGDGYTF.

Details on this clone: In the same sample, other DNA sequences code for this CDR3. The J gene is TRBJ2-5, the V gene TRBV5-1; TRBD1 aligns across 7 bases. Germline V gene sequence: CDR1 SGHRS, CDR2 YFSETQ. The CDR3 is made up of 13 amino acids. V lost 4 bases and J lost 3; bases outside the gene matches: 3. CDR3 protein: CASSLDREETQYF. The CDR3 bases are TGCGCCAGCAGCCTCGACAGGGAAGAGACCCAGTACTTC.

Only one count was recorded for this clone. CDR3 residues: CASSSTRGEETQYF. In DNA form, the CDR3 reads TGTGCCAGCAGCTCGACCCGCGGAGAAGAGACCCAGTACTTC. V and J are TRBV5-4 and TRBJ2-5; no definite D call. The germline V gene has CDR1 SGHNT and CDR2 YYREEE (reference sequence). The CDR3 has 14 amino acids. V lost 3 bases and J 3 bases, leaving 12 bases between the germline ends.